These 2 T cell receptor beta chains were sequenced from one sample in a study of blood T cell repertoires in COVID-19. Repertoires were generated with immunoSEQ multiplex PCR, while TCRdb's copy carries only in-frame clones and drops some. The sample lists a few hundred thousand clones; 86% were seen once. The sample was PBMCs or T cells enriched from blood (not recorded which). The receptors were sampled from a woman in her twenties or thirties who had been exposed to COVID-19.

The V gene is TRBV5-6, the J gene TRBJ1-1, with D possibly being TRBD1 (6 bases). Trimming removed 4 bases at V and 2 bases at J, with 12 bases between. Germline loops: CDR1 SGHDT, CDR2 YYEEEE. The CDR3 loop spans 14 amino acids. Written as DNA, the CDR3 is TGTGCCAGCAGCCGGACAGCAATTAACACTGAAGCTTTCTTT. Translated: CASSRTAINTEAFF.

The table lists this clone with a few counts. The CDR3 coding sequence is TGTGCCAGCAGACAACGACAGGGATATCAGCCCCAGCATTTT. Amino acid sequence: CASRQRQGYQPQHF. This sequence joins TRBV27 and TRBJ1-5; 7 nucleotides agree with TRBD1. V lost 6 bases, J lost 5 bases, and 7 bases stayed unmatched. This CDR3 is 14 amino acids long. In germline, CDR1 is MNHEY, CDR2 SMNVEV (reference sequence).